Listed here are 9 T cell receptor beta chains from one sample, sequenced in a study of CXCR3-negative and CXCR3-positive naive CD8 T cells. Study results and caveats: Naive cells positive for CXCR3 carried more hydrophobic TRB CDR3s than CXCR3-negative ones.

The libraries of TRB cDNA were constructed through 5' RACE using UMI labels. TCRdb reprocessed the 5' RACE reads, keeping one entry per CDR3 protein, no DNA. This listing includes about 150,000 distinct CDR3 sequences. These receptors' targets are unknown. Sequenced input: naive CXCR3+ CD8+ T cells from blood. Subset indicated: CD45RO-CCR7+CD27+CD95- naive CD8+ T cells expressing CXCR3 (TNR3+). These receptors were collected from a human donor in good health. Some clones in this sample may be carry-over from other donors' samples.

The rearrangement links TRBV12-3 or TRBV12-4 to TRBJ2-1; no DNA is available, so the TRBD2 call from TCRdb remains unchecked. The CDR3 runs 15 residues. The CDR3 sequence: CASSSSLAGYNEQFF.

The chain couples TRBV9 to TRBJ2-1; absent DNA, TCRdb's TRBD2 call cannot be checked. The CDR3 has 15 residues. Germline V CDR1 and CDR2: SGDLS, YYNGEE. The CDR3 reads CASSGRDSPYNEQFF.

The gene calls are TRBV7-6 and TRBJ2-7; as DNA is missing, the TRBD1 call by TCRdb cannot be tested. The CDR3 runs to 16 residues. Germline V gene sequence: CDR1 SGHVS, CDR2 FNYEAQ. The CDR3 here is CASSPMPGQVTYEQYF.

This chain joins TRBV3-1 and TRBJ2-1; TCRdb outputs TRBD2, but without DNA this stays unchecked. The CDR3 is 18 amino acids. Per germline, CDR1 LGHDT and CDR2 YNNKEL (reference sequence). The CDR3 here is CASSLSLIAGTAYNEQFF.

The chain recombines TRBV6-5 with TRBJ2-4; the D call of TRBD1 rests on TCRdb alone, since no DNA is present to check it. CDR1 and CDR2 (germline): MNHEY, SVGAGI. CDR3 length: 16 residues. This CDR3 is CASSYRTGGVEDIQYF.

The J gene is TRBJ2-4, the V gene TRBV7-6. CDR3 length: 14 amino acids. The germline CDR1 and CDR2 sequences are SGHVS and FNYEAQ. The CDR3 region is CASSLGGRLNIQYF.

The chain is built from TRBV15 and TRBJ1-2; there is no DNA to check the TCRdb D call of TRBD1. Germline V gene data show CDR1 as LNHNV and CDR2 as YYDKDF (reference sequence). There are 14 residues in the CDR3. The CDR3 sequence is CATSRDRTAPSYTF.

The chain carries TRBV5-1 and TRBJ2-7; the TCRdb D gene call, TRBD1, has no DNA to confirm it. Germline CDR1 SGHRS, CDR2 YFSETQ. CDR3 length equals 16 residues. CDR3 residues: CASSLTLGQRPYEQYF.

The V gene is TRBV14, the J gene TRBJ2-7. Germline CDR1 and CDR2: SGHDN and FVKESK. This CDR3 has 13 residues. The CDR3 spells CASSPDSVFEQYF.